This TCR beta chain was recovered during a study of T cell responses to AZD1222 COVID-19 vaccine. The study, taken as a whole, reports: Spike-specific TCR repertoires showed rising breadth and depth after two AZD1222 doses. Clonal diversity was possibly underestimated, and the donors were mostly white British, with more females. Scientists sampled the repertoires only once the peak T cell response had passed.

Assay used: immunoSEQ multiplex PCR; TCRdb lists only in-frame clones, some missing. The table shows under 50,000 clones, with approximately 89% occurring only once. With regard to this clone: What it binds is not known.

Sequences were derived from peripheral blood, sampled 28 days after the second AZD1222 dose. The clonotype comes from an adult who received the AZD1222 COVID-19 vaccine.

CDR3: CATRRGAPYNEQFF. The CDR3, as DNA: TGTGCCACACGTCGGGGGGCCCCCTACAATGAGCAGTTCTTC. The V and J genes are TRBV27 and TRBJ2-1; D possibly corresponds to TRBD2 (7 bases). The germline V and J ends were trimmed by 10 bases and 2 bases, with 15 bases remaining between them. CDR1 and CDR2 from the germline V gene are MNHEY and SMNVEV (reference sequence). This CDR3 is 14 amino acids long.